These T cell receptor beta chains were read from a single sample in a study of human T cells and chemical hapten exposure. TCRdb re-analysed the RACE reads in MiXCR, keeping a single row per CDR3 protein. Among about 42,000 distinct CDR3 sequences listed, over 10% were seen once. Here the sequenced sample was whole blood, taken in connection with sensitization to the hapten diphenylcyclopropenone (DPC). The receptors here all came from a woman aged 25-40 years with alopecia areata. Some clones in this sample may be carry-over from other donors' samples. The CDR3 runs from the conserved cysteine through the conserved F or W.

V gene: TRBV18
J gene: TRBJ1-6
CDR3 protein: CASSPSTALNSPLHF

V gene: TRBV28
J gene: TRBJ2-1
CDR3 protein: CASSPILDHNNEQFF

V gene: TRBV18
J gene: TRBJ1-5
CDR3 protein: CASSPGSRPQPQHF

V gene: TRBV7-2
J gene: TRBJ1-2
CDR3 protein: CASSLGGALGYTF

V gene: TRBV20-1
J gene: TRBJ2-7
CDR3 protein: CSASSGHATNPYEQYF

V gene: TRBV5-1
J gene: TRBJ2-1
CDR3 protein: CASSLLGQGIGGYNEQFF

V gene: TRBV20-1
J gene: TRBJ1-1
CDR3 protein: CSARHPTGTEAFF

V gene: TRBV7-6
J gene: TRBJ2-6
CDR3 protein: CASSLEGQGATGANVLTF

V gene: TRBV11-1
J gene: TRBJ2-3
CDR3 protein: CASSWTETSTDTQYF

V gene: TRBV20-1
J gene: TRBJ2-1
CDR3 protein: CSARARRLAGAPARSYNEQFF

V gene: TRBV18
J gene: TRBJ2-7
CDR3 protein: CASSPGEDRICF

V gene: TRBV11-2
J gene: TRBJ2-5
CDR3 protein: CASSSGLAGGAETQYF

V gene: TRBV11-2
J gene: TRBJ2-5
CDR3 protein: CASSSLLLRVAKQETQYF

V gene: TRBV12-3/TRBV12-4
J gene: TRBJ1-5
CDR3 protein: CASSSLVGSNQPQHF

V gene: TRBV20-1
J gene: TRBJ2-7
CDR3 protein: CSGLAGTDEQYF

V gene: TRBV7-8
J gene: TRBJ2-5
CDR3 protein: CASSQKRAVREETQYF

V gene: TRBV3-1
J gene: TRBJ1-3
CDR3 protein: CASSLTGVNTIYF

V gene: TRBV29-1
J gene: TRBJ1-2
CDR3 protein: CSVEDLRRNGVYGYTF

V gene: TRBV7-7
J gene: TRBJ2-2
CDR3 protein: CASRKGGTGELFF

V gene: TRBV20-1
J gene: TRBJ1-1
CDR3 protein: CSAREGPLSTEAFF

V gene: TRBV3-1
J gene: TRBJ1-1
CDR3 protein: CASSAPGQGANEAFF

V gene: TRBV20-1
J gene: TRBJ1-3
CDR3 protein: CSARDLEGANTIYF

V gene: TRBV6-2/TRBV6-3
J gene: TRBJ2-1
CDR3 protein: CASRKAGSYNEQFF

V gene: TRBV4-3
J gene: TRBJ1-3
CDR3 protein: CASSPRTGDSGNTIYF

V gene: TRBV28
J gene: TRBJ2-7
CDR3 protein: CASSLMGQGTHEQYF

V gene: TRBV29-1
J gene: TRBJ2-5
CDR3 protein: CSVDAAAETQYF

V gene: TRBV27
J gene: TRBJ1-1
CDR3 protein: CASSLSPGKAFF

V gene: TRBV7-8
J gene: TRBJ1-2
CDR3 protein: CASSRGTGLYGYTF

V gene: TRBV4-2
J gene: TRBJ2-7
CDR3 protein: CASSLHSGGAGLFGEQYF

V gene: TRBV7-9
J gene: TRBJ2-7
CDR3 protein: CASSRPEDSYEQYF

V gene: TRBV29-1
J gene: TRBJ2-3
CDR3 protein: CSVRYSSGYTQYF

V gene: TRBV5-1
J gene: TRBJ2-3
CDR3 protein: CASSPGLAGGRDTQYF

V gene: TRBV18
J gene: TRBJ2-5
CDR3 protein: CASSGTETQYF

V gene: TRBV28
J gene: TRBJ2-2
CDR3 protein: CASSGYTGELFF

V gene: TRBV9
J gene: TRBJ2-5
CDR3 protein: CASSVDLGEETQYF

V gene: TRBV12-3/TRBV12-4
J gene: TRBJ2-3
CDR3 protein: CASSLLRGDPGTDTQYF

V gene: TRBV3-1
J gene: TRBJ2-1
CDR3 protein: CASSQAAAGREPQLYNEQFF

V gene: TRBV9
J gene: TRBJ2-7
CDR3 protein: CASSEDGIPSEQYF

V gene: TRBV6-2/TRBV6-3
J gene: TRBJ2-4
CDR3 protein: CASRTTGRAKNIQYF

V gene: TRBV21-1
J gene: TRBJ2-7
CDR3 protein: CAFVFYEQYF

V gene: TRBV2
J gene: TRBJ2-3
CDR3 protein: CASSDPLIVGDTQYF

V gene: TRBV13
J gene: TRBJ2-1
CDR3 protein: CASSLGRAGNEQFF

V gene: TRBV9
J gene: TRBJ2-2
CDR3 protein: CASSVGLLNTGELFF

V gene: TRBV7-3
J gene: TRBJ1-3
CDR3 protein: CASSTTGTENSGNTIYF

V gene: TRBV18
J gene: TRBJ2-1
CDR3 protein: CASSPRRESLRDEQFF

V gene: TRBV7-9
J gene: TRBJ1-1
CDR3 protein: CASSLGAWDEAFF

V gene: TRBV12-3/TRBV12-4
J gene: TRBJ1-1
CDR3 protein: CASNHRMNTEAFF

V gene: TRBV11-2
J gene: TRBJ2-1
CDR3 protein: CASSLGPLAGLQDEQFF

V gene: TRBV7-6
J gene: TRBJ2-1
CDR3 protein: CASSLDGVLDEQFF